These 10 T cell receptor beta chains share one sample of origin, sequenced in a study of cytomegalovirus exposure and HLA in healthy donors. Using immunoSEQ multiplex PCR, the repertoire was profiled, and TCRdb retains in-frame clones only, with some absent. The sample includes 80,000 to 100,000 clones, about 90% of them seen just once. The material sequenced was PBMCs. Every receptor here comes from a man aged 18 to 35 in good health and CMV-seropositive.

The gene calls are TRBV10-3 and TRBJ2-1, with TRBD2 matching over 8 bases. This CDR3 comprises 15 residues. Looked up from germline, CDR1 is ENHRY and CDR2 is SYGVKD. Germline trimming cut 5 bases from V and 0 bases from J; bases unmatched to any gene: 3. The CDR3 sequence is CAISPTSGSYNEQFF. The CDR3 bases are TGTGCCATCAGTCCAACTAGCGGCTCCTACAATGAGCAGTTCTTC.

The chain uses TRBV6-6 and TRBJ1-2; D is ambiguous. The germline V gene encodes CDR1 MNHNY and CDR2 SVGAGI (reference sequence). The ends were cut back, 4 bases at V and 0 bases at J, with 6 bases in the middle. CDR3 length equals 13 residues. The CDR3 nucleotides are TGTGCCAGCAGTTTGACAACTAACTATGGCTACACCTTC. This sequence encodes CASSLTTNYGYTF.

The chain carries TRBV5-8 and TRBJ2-7; no clear D gene. CDR1 is SGHTS, CDR2 YDEGEE, per germline. The V gene lost 6 bases and the J gene lost 0 bases, with 16 bases spanning the gap. The CDR3 runs to 15 residues. CDR3 amino acids: CASTPLGRSSYEQYF. CDR3 coding DNA: TGTGCCAGCACCCCCCTAGGCAGAAGCTCCTACGAGCAGTACTTC.

J is TRBJ1-4 and V is TRBV7-2, with 8 bases matching TRBD1. J lost 5 bases, V lost 4 bases, and 15 bases had no gene match. CDR1 and CDR2 from the germline V gene are SGHTA and FQGNSA. The CDR3 contains 18 residues. The CDR3 spells CASSSMIYGTGQNEKLFF. Written as DNA, the CDR3 is TGTGCCAGCAGCTCTATGATATATGGGACAGGCCAGAATGAAAAACTGTTTTTT.

V and J are TRBV10-3 and TRBJ2-3; 11 bases align to TRBD2. The germline V gene has CDR1 ENHRY and CDR2 SYGVKD. After removal of 3 bases from V and 3 bases from J, the junction contained 14 bases not matched to a gene. This CDR3 is 19 amino acids long. The CDR3 here is CAISETGTSGREGTDTQYF. DNA for the CDR3: TGTGCCATCAGTGAAACCGGGACTAGCGGCAGAGAAGGAACAGATACGCAGTATTTT.

The chain carries TRBV28 and TRBJ2-7; 7 positions match TRBD2. Germline CDR1 and CDR2: MDHEN and SYDVKM. With V trimmed by 2 bases and J by 4 bases, 8 bases remained unmatched. The CDR3 sequence is 15 residues long. The CDR3 DNA follows: TGTGCCAGCAGTTTAGGTGGCGGGAGCACGTACGAGCAGTACTTC. Its translation is CASSLGGGSTYEQYF.

The rearrangement joins TRBV6-5 to TRBJ1-4, with unresolved D. Germline V lookup: CDR1 MNHEY, CDR2 SVGAGI. The ends were cut back, 0 bases at V and 10 bases at J, with 9 bases in the middle. The CDR3 has 13 amino acids. CDR3 coding DNA: TGTGCCAGCAGTTACTCGATTGGAGGAAAACTGTTTTTT. Its protein is CASSYSIGGKLFF.

This clone was counted a few times. The chain links TRBV5-4 to TRBJ1-3, with D possibly being TRBD1 (6 bases). The CDR3 sequence is 17 residues long. CDR1 is SGHNT and CDR2 is YYREEE in the germline V gene (reference sequence). Between the trimmed V and J ends, which lost 2 bases and 2 bases, there was a span of 17 bases. The CDR3 nucleotides read TGTGCCAGCAGCTTAGGGACATTTGGGGAAACTGGAAACACCATATATTTT. Translated: CASSLGTFGETGNTIYF.

This clone was seen a few times. The chain couples TRBV28 to TRBJ2-7; D remains ambiguous. Trimming took off 2 bases at V and 8 bases at J, with 4 bases between the two ends. CDR3 length equals 10 residues. Germline V CDR1 and CDR2: MDHEN, SYDVKM. In nucleotides, the CDR3 is TGTGCCAGCAGTTTAGTCAAGCAGTACTTC. Translated, it gives CASSLVKQYF.

The chain combines TRBV4-3 with TRBJ1-1; D possibly corresponds to TRBD1 (6 bases). This CDR3 region has 16 residues. Trimming shortened V by 0 bases and J by 11 bases, and 22 bases separated the two germline ends. Germline V gene data show CDR1 as LGHNA and CDR2 as YSLEER. The CDR3 DNA reads TGCGCCAGCAGCCAAGACGTGGCAGCAGGGGCCGGTAGGGCTTTCTTT. It translates to CASSQDVAAGAGRAFF.